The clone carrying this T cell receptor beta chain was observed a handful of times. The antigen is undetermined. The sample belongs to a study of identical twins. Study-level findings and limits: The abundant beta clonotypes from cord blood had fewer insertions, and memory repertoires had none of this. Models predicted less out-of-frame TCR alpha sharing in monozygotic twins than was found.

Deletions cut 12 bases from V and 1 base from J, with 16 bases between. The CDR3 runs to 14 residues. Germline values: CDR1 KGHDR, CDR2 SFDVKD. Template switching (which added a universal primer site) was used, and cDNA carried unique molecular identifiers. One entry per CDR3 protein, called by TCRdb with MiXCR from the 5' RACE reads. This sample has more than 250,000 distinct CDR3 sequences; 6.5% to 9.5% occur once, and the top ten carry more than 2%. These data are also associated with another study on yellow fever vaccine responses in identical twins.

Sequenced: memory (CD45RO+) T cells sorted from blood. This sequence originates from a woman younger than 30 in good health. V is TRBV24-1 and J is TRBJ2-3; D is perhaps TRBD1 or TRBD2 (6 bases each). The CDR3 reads CAGEGGGGTDTQYF. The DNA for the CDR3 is TGTGCCGGCGAGGGGGGCGGCGGCACAGATACGCAGTATTTT.